The rows below give T cell receptor beta chains drawn from one sample of a study of CD8 T cells in ankylosing spondylitis. TCRdb independently ran MiXCR on the 5' RACE reads; one entry per CDR3 protein. The sample consists of 100,000 to 150,000 distinct CDR3 sequences, about a sixth of them appearing once. Sequenced: blood, either unsorted or a sorted T cell fraction (not recorded which). These receptor sequences come from a male donor with ankylosing spondylitis. Each CDR3 is given with its conserved first and last residue. Each record gives: J gene, clone size, V gene, D gene, CDR3 protein, CDR3 DNA. D genes are given only for firm matches. Clone size is not always given. Where it is, it says once, few, many or a class for expanded clones.

TRBJ2-7,NA,TRBV28,TRBD2,CASSLSGRNEQYF,TGTGCCAGCAGTTTAAGCGGGAGGAACGAGCAGTACTTC
TRBJ2-3,NA,TRBV30,NA,CAWWGWGAASTDTQYF,TGTGCCTGGTGGGGCTGGGGAGCGGCCAGCACAGATACGCAGTATTTT
TRBJ1-1,few,TRBV14,NA,CASSLSYLAEAFF,TGTGCCAGCAGCCTCAGTTACTTGGCTGAAGCTTTCTTT
TRBJ2-7,NA,TRBV4-1,TRBD1,CASRPGQGGSYEQYF,TGCGCCAGCAGACCGGGACAGGGGGGCTCCTACGAGCAGTACTTC
TRBJ1-1,few,TRBV29-1,NA,CSVSTVSHNTEAFF,TGCAGCGTCAGCACAGTCTCCCACAACACTGAAGCTTTCTTT
TRBJ2-1,few,TRBV6-2/TRBV6-3,NA,CASRVRTDYNEQFF,TGTGCCAGCAGGGTAAGGACAGACTACAATGAGCAGTTCTTC
TRBJ2-7,few,TRBV12-3/TRBV12-4,TRBD1,CASSPQRGTGWYEQYF,TGTGCCAGCAGTCCACAAAGGGGGACAGGGTGGTACGAGCAGTACTTC
TRBJ1-1,NA,TRBV9,TRBD1,CASRETGTGIPFF,TGTGCCAGCAGGGAAACCGGGACAGGGATTCCTTTCTTT
TRBJ2-2,few,TRBV10-2,TRBD2,CASSPGTSGTGELFF,TGCGCCAGCAGTCCTGGGACTAGCGGGACCGGGGAGCTGTTTTTT
TRBJ1-4,NA,TRBV7-3,NA,CASRPNREKREKLFF,TGTGCCAGCAGACCCAACAGGGAGAAGAGGGAAAAACTGTTTTTT
TRBJ1-6,few,TRBV7-9,NA,CASGGRQSSYNSPLHF,TGTGCCAGCGGAGGACGTCAGAGCTCCTATAATTCACCCCTCCACTTT
TRBJ1-4,many,TRBV4-1,NA,CASSQDGIDRGTNEKLFF,TGCGCCAGCAGCCAAGACGGCATTGACCGGGGAACTAATGAAAAACTGTTTTTT
TRBJ2-5,few,TRBV27,NA,CASSLSVNEETQYF,TGTGCCAGCAGTTTATCTGTCAACGAAGAGACCCAGTACTTC
TRBJ2-2,few,TRBV9,TRBD1,CASSGYGTGYTGELFF,TGTGCCAGCAGCGGATACGGGACAGGGTATACCGGGGAGCTGTTTTTT
TRBJ2-3,few,TRBV12-3/TRBV12-4,NA,CASSDPNMRDTQYF,TGTGCCAGCAGCGACCCGAATATGAGGGATACGCAGTATTTT
TRBJ1-5,NA,TRBV28,TRBD1,CASKRQGNSNQPQHF,TGTGCCAGCAAGAGACAGGGAAATAGCAATCAGCCCCAGCATTTT
TRBJ2-1,NA,TRBV28,TRBD2,CASSLPLAGVVAEQFF,TGTGCCAGCAGTTTACCCCTAGCGGGAGTAGTAGCGGAGCAGTTCTTC